This TCR beta chain was sequenced for a study of a mutant IDH1 vaccine in newly diagnosed glioma. Profiled with immunoSEQ multiplex PCR; TCRdb holds only in-frame clones, not every one. The sample gives around 34,000 clones, 81% of which show up once; about 5.2% is in the top ten. The germline V gene encodes CDR1 MNHEY and CDR2 SVGAGI. This CDR3 has 12 amino acids. V shed 11 bases and J shed 4 bases, with 12 bases lying between them. About this clone itself: Its target is unknown.

As to time point: week 23, last vaccination. The vaccine gave 300 ug of a 20-mer mutant IDH1 peptide subcutaneously per dose. The study enrolled donors with new WHO grade 3 or 4 IDH1-mutant, ATRX-lost astrocytomas. This receptor was taken from a man aged 35 to 55 with glioma. V gene TRBV6-5 combines with J gene TRBJ1-5; D is possibly TRBD1 (5 bases). The sequencing used PBMCs, collected from a glioma patient whose treatment included an IDH1 peptide vaccine. In nucleotides, the CDR3 is TGTGCCGTGGGGGGGGTTAATCAGCCCCAGCATTTT. It specifies CAVGGVNQPQHF.